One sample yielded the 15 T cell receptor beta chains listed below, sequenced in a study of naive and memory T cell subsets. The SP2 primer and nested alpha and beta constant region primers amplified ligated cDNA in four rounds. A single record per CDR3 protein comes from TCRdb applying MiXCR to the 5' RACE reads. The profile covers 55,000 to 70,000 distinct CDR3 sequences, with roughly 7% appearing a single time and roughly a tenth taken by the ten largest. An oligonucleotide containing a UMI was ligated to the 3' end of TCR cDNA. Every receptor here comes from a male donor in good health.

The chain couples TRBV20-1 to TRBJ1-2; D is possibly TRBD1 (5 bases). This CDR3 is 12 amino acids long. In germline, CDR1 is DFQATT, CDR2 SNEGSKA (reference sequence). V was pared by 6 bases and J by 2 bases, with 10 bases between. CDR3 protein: CSAQGLNYGYTF. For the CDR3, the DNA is TGCAGTGCCCAGGGACTAAACTATGGCTACACCTTC.

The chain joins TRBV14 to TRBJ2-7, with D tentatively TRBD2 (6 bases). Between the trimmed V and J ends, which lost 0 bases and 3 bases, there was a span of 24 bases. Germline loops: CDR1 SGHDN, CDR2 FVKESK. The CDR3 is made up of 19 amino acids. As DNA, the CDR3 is TGTGCCAGCAGCCAAGAGGCTGTGGGGGACGGGCCGGAGGGCTACGAGCAGTACTTC. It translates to CASSQEAVGDGPEGYEQYF.

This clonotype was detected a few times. CDR3 in DNA: TGTGCCAGCAGCGCGGGACAGGGGGACCGCGAGCAGTACTTC. It specifies CASSAGQGDREQYF. J is TRBJ2-7 and V is TRBV5-5, with 11 bases aligning to TRBD1. The CDR3 contains 14 residues. Germline V gene data show CDR1 as SGHKS and CDR2 as YYEKEE (reference sequence). V was pared by 4 bases and J by 6 bases, with 6 bases of the junction left unmatched. The full variable domain, in which reference TRBV5-5 and TRBJ2-7 provide the parts outside the CDR3, is DAGVTQSPTHLIKTRGQQVTLRCSPISGHKSVSWYQQVLGQGPQFIFQYYEKEERGRGNFPDRFSARQFPNYSSELNVNALLLGDSALYLCASSAGQGDREQYFGPGTRLTVT.

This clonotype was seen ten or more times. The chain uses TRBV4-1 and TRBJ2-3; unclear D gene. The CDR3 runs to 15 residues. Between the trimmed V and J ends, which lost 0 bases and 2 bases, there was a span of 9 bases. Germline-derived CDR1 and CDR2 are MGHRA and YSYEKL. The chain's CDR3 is CASSQEVEITDTQYF. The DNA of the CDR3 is TGCGCCAGCAGCCAAGAAGTAGAAATCACAGATACGCAGTATTTT.

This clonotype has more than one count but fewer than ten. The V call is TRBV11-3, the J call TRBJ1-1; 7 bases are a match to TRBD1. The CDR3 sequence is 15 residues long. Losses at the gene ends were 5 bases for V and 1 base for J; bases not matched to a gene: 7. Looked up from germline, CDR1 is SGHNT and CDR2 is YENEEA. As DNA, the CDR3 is TGTGCCAGCAGCATACAGGGGAGCGGGAACACTGAAGCTTTCTTT. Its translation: CASSIQGSGNTEAFF.

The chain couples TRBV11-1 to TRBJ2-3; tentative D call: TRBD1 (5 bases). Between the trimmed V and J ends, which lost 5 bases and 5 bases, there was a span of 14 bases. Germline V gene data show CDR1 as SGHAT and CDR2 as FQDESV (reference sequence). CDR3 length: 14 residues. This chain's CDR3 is CASSHTTEEDTQYF. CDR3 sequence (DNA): TGTGCCAGCAGCCACACGACAGAGGAAGATACGCAGTATTTT.

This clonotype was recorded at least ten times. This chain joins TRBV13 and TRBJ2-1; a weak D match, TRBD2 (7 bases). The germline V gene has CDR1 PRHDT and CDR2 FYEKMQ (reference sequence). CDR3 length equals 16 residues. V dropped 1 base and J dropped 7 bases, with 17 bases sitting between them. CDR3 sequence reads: CASSLEAGAARNEQFF. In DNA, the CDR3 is TGTGCCAGCAGCTTAGAGGCGGGGGCCGCTCGGAATGAGCAGTTCTTC.

Written as DNA, the CDR3 is TGTGCCAGCACCCCTAGATCTGTACTAGCGCAGCCGATCACAGATACGCAGTATTTT. It specifies CASTPRSVLAQPITDTQYF. The chain joins TRBV27 to TRBJ2-3, with 7 bases fitting TRBD2. There are 19 residues in the CDR3. The V segment lost 7 bases and the J segment 2 bases; nucleotides outside the gene matches: 21. Germline V CDR1 and CDR2: MNHEY, SMNVEV (reference sequence).

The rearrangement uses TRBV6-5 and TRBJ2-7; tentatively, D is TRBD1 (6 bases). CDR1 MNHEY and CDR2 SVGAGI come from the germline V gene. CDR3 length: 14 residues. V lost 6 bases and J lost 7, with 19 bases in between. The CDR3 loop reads CASREPTGDREQYF. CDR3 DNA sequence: TGTGCCAGCAGGGAGCCGACAGGCGACCGTGAGCAGTACTTC.

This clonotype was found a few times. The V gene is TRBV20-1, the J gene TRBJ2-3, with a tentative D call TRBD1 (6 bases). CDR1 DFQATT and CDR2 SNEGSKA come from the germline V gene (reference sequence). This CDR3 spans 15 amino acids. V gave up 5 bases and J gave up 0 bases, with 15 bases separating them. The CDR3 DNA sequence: TGCAGTGCTGGACAAATACAGGGAAGCACAGATACGCAGTATTTT. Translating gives CSAGQIQGSTDTQYF.

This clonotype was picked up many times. As DNA, the CDR3 is TGTGCCAGCAGCTTCCCGCCTGGCGAGGGCGATGAGCAGTTCTTC. Amino acid sequence: CASSFPPGEGDEQFF. The chain links TRBV7-9 to TRBJ2-1, with a weak D call TRBD2 (5 bases). The CDR3 is 15 residues long. Trimming stripped 3 bases from V and 8 bases from J, with 17 bases between. The V gene's germline CDR1 is SEHNR and CDR2 FQNEAQ (reference sequence).

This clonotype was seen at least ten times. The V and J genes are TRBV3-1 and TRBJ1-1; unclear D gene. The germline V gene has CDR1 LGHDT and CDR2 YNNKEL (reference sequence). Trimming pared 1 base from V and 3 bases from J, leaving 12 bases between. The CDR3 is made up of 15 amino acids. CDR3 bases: TGTGCCAGCAGCCAAGCCCCGGAGAGTTACACTGAAGCTTTCTTT. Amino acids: CASSQAPESYTEAFF.

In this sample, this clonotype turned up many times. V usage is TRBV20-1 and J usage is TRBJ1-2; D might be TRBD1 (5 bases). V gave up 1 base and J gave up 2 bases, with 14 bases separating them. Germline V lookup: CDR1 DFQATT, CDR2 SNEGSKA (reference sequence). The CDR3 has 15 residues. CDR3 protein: CSARGRDGTNYGYTF. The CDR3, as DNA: TGCAGTGCTAGAGGACGGGACGGAACGAACTATGGCTACACCTTC.

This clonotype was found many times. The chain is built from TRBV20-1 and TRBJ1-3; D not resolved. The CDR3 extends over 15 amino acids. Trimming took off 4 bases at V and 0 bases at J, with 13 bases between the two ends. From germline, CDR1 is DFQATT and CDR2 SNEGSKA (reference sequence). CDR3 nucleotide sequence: TGCAGTGCTACTATAGGTGCCAACTCTGGAAACACCATATATTTT. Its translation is CSATIGANSGNTIYF.

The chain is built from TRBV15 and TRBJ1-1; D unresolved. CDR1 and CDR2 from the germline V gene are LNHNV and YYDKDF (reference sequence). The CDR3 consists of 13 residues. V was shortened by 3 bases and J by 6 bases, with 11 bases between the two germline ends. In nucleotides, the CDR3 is TGTGCCACCAGCAGGGACGGCCTCTCTGAAGCTTTCTTT. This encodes CATSRDGLSEAFF.